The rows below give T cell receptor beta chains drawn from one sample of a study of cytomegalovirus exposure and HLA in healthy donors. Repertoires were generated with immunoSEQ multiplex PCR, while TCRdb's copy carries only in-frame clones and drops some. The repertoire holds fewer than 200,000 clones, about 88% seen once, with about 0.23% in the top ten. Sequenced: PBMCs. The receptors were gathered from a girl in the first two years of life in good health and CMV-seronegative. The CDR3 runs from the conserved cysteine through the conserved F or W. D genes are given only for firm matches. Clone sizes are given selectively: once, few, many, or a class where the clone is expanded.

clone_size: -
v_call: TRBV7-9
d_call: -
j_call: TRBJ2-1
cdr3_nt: TGTGCCAGCAGCTTAGAACACCCTCAGCAGTTCTTC
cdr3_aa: CASSLEHPQQFF

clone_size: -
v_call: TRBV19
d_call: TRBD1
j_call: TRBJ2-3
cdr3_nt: TGTGCCAGCCTAGACCCGGGACAGGCTAGAGATACGCAGTATTTT
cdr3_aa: CASLDPGQARDTQYF

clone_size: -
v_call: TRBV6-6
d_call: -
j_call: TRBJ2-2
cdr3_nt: TGTGCCAGCAGAGTCAGGGGGGCCACCGGGGAGCTGTTTTTT
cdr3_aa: CASRVRGATGELFF

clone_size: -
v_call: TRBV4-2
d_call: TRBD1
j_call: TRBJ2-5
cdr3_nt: TGTGCCAGCAGCCAAGATCCAGTGAGACAGGGGTTCGGGGAGACCCAGTACTTC
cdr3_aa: CASSQDPVRQGFGETQYF

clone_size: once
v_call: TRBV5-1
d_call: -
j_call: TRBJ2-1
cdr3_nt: TGCGCCAGCAGCTATATACCTCGGGACACTTTCGCCAATGAGCAGTTCTTC
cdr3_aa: CASSYIPRDTFANEQFF

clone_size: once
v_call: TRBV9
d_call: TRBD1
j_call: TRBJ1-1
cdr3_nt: TGTGCCAGCAGCGTCGGACAGGGTTTCATGAACACTGAAGCTTTCTTT
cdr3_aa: CASSVGQGFMNTEAFF

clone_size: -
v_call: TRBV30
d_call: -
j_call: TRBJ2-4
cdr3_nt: TGTGCCTGGAGTGTCGTCAGATCTCCCAAAAACATTCAGTACTTC
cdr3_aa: CAWSVVRSPKNIQYF

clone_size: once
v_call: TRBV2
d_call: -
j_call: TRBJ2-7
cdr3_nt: TGTGCCAGCAGGAGGGCACGGAACTTCGAGCAGTACTTC
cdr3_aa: CASRRARNFEQYF

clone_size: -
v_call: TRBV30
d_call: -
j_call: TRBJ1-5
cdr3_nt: TGTGCCTGGGGGGCGGATCAGCCCCAGCATTTT
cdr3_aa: CAWGADQPQHF

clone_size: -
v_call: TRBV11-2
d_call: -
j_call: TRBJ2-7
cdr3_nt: TGTGCCAGCAGCCCCCGCGCAGGGGGGAACGAGCAGTACTTC
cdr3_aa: CASSPRAGGNEQYF

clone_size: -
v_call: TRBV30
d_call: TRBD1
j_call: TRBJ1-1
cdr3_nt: TGTGCCTCCACATACCTTACGGGACAGGGGGCTTCGAACACTGAAGCTTTCTTT
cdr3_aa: CASTYLTGQGASNTEAFF